These 30 T cell receptor beta chains were sequenced from one sample in a study of cytomegalovirus exposure and HLA in healthy donors. In the PCR, 60 Vbeta and 13 Jbeta primers were used. The table came from immunoSEQ multiplex PCR; TCRdb's copy has only in-frame clones and leaves some out. This table has roughly 220,000 clones, 70% to 90% appearing once. The sample comprised PBMCs. All receptors derive from a man aged 25-40 years in good health and CMV-seronegative.

The V call is TRBV7-9, the J call TRBJ1-1; TRBD1 matches at 11 bases. Unmatched junction bases numbered 4, after V lost 1 base and J lost 3 bases. The CDR3 runs to 16 residues. CDR1 is SEHNR and CDR2 is FQNEAQ in the germline V gene (reference sequence). CDR3 nucleotides: TGTGCCAGCAGCTTAGGCAGGACAGGGGGCGACACTGAAGCTTTCTTT. Its protein product is CASSLGRTGGDTEAFF.

The chain employs TRBV5-1 and TRBJ2-1, with 7 bases aligning to TRBD1. J was trimmed by 9 bases and V by 4 bases; bases with no gene match: 16. CDR1 is SGHRS and CDR2 is YFSETQ in the germline V gene. The length of the CDR3 is 16 residues. DNA of the CDR3: TGCGCCAGCAGCGCCCGGACAGGCTTAACAAGTGGTGAGCAGTTCTTC. This translates into CASSARTGLTSGEQFF.

In its sample, this clone was seen a few times. V usage is TRBV2 and J usage is TRBJ1-4; 7 bases are shared with TRBD1. Germline trimming cut 4 bases from V and 5 bases from J; bases unmatched to any gene: 1. CDR3 size: 13 residues. The germline gives CDR1 SNHLY, CDR2 FYNNEI. CDR3 amino acids: CASSGDRNEKLFF. Written as DNA, the CDR3 is TGTGCCAGCAGTGGGGACAGAAATGAAAAACTGTTTTTT.

CDR3 amino acids: CASGLPGQGTDTKYF. CDR3 bases: TGTGCCAGCGGCCTGCCGGGACAGGGCACAGATACTAAGTATTTT. The V and J genes are TRBV27 and TRBJ2-3, with 9 bases that match TRBD1. Per the germline V gene, CDR1 is MNHEY and CDR2 is SMNVEV (reference sequence). This CDR3 is built from 15 residues. Germline trimming cut 8 bases from V and 13 bases from J; bases unmatched to any gene: 19.

The chain carries TRBV18 and TRBJ2-7, with TRBD1 matching over 8 bases. The V segment lost 1 base and the J segment 2 bases; nucleotides outside the gene matches: 7. Germline V gene data show CDR1 as KGHSH and CDR2 as LQKENI. The CDR3 extends over 16 amino acids. The DNA of the CDR3 is TGTGCCAGCTCACCACAAGGGGCAGGGGGCCCCTACGAGCAGTACTTC. It specifies CASSPQGAGGPYEQYF.

The chain uses TRBV9 and TRBJ1-3; D perhaps matches TRBD1 (5 bases). The germline gives CDR1 SGDLS, CDR2 YYNGEE. The CDR3 totals 16 residues. V dropped 0 bases and J dropped 4 bases, with 14 bases sitting between them. DNA of the CDR3: TGTGCCAGCAGCGTAGCTGAAGGGGTGTGGGGAAACACCATATATTTT. This gives the protein CASSVAEGVWGNTIYF.

The chain is built from TRBV5-1 and TRBJ1-4; D remains ambiguous. Germline V CDR1 and CDR2: SGHRS, YFSETQ. The CDR3 covers 14 residues. Trimming cost V 4 bases and J 5 bases, with 12 bases left between them. CDR3 sequence: CASSPGLANEKLFF. The CDR3 nucleotides are TGCGCCAGCAGCCCAGGATTGGCCAATGAAAAACTGTTTTTT.

This chain joins TRBV5-4 and TRBJ2-5; 9 bases map to TRBD2. Germline lookup yields CDR1 SGHNT and CDR2 YYREEE (reference sequence). This CDR3 spans 17 amino acids. The ends lost 2 bases at V and 1 base at J; junction bases unmatched: 9. In nucleotides, the CDR3 is TGTGCCAGCAGCTTAGGGAGTAGCGGGGGCTTCCAAGAGACCCAGTACTTC. Amino acids: CASSLGSSGGFQETQYF.

About this clone: Relative to the germline gene, one junction end is altered; a read error may explain this. V usage is TRBV29-1 and J usage is TRBJ2-6; 10 bases fit TRBD1. Per germline, CDR1 SQVTM and CDR2 ANQGSEA. The CDR3 consists of 16 residues. The DNA of the CDR3 is TGCAGCGTTGGAGACAGGGGGCAGGCTGGGGCCAGCGTCCTGACTTTC. Residues: CSVGDRGQAGASVLTF.

The chain joins TRBV6-1 to TRBJ2-7; D is possibly TRBD2 (5 bases). CDR3 length: 14 amino acids. The V end was cut by 5 bases, the J end by 1 base, with 12 bases between. The germline CDR1 and CDR2 sequences are MNHNS and SASEGT. The CDR3 is CASSLGGLSYEQYF. In DNA, the CDR3 is TGTGCCAGCAGTTTAGGAGGTCTGTCCTACGAGCAGTACTTC.

The chain couples TRBV5-1 to TRBJ1-1, with D hard to call. Germline CDR1 is SGHRS and CDR2 is YFSETQ. This CDR3 is built from 13 residues. V shed 7 bases and J shed 2 bases, with 12 bases lying between them. The CDR3 DNA is TGCGCCAGCTCCCCGGGATATAACACTGAAGCTTTCTTT. Protein: CASSPGYNTEAFF.

The CDR3 DNA follows: TGTGCCAGCAGCACTGAAGATAACCCGAGAACCGGGGAGCTGTTTTTT. Translated, it gives CASSTEDNPRTGELFF. The chain carries TRBV13 and TRBJ2-2, with no clear D. CDR1 and CDR2 (germline): PRHDT, FYEKMQ (reference sequence). Trimming removed 5 bases at V and 5 bases at J, with 18 bases between. This CDR3 has 16 amino acids. Full variable domain (rest looked up from reference TRBV13 and TRBJ2-2): AAGVIQSPRHLIKEKRETATLKCYPIPRHDTVYWYQQGPGQDPQFLISFYEKMQSDKGSIPDRFSAQQFSDYHSELNMSSLELGDSALYFCASSTEDNPRTGELFFGEGSRLTVL.

The chain uses TRBV29-1 and TRBJ2-5; possibly TRBD2 for D (6 bases). The end of the DNA aligns better with TRBJ2-7, so the J call may be wrong. This CDR3 is 14 amino acids long. The germline V gene has CDR1 SQVTM and CDR2 ANQGSEA. The CDR3 reads CSAMVGTPSYEQYF. The CDR3 bases are TGCAGCGCTATGGTCGGGACTCCGTCCTACGAGCAGTACTTC.

The J gene is TRBJ2-1, the V gene TRBV7-2; 9 bases are shared with TRBD2. The CDR3 has 15 amino acids. The V gene's germline CDR1 is SGHTA and CDR2 FQGNSA. V lost 5 bases, J lost 4 bases, and 6 bases stayed unmatched. The CDR3 coding sequence is TGTGCCAGCAGCCTATCTAGCGGGGAGTACAATGAGCAGTTCTTC. Encoded protein: CASSLSSGEYNEQFF.

The CDR3 nucleotides read TGTGCCACCAGCAGATGGACAGGGACTGAGATGAACACTGAAGCTTTCTTT. It specifies CATSRWTGTEMNTEAFF. The chain employs TRBV15 and TRBJ1-1; 8 bases are shared with TRBD1. Unmatched junction bases numbered 8, after V lost 2 bases and J lost 0 bases. The CDR3 is made up of 17 amino acids. Germline V lookup: CDR1 LNHNV, CDR2 YYDKDF (reference sequence).

This chain joins TRBV6-4 and TRBJ1-1; D possibly corresponds to TRBD1 (6 bases). The CDR3 covers 15 residues. Germline V gene lookup returns CDR1 MRHNA and CDR2 SNTAGT. V was clipped by 0 bases and J by 5 bases, with 13 bases between them. The CDR3 loop is CASSDSSTGTTEAFF. In DNA form, the CDR3 reads TGTGCCAGCAGTGACTCGAGTACAGGGACAACTGAAGCTTTCTTT.

J is TRBJ1-3 and V is TRBV5-1, with D possibly matching TRBD1 (5 bases). The CDR3 sequence is 14 residues long. Germline CDR1 is SGHRS and CDR2 is YFSETQ. V gave up 2 bases and J gave up 0 bases, with 6 bases separating them. This chain's CDR3 is CASSFDSSGNTIYF. The CDR3 DNA reads as TGCGCCAGCAGCTTTGACAGCTCTGGAAACACCATATATTTT.

The chain carries TRBV18 and TRBJ1-3; D remains unclear. The CDR3 is 15 amino acids. V lost 0 bases to trimming and J lost 0 bases, with 6 bases between them. CDR1 is KGHSH, CDR2 LQKENI, per germline. CDR3 residues: CASSPPGVSGNTIYF. CDR3 DNA: TGTGCCAGCTCACCACCCGGAGTCTCTGGAAACACCATATATTTT.

The V gene is TRBV2, the J gene TRBJ2-5; the D gene is possibly TRBD1 (5 bases). This CDR3 region has 14 residues. The V end lost 4 bases, the J end lost 2 bases, and 11 bases lay between the germline ends. Germline assignment: CDR1 SNHLY and CDR2 FYNNEI. Here the CDR3 reads CASSARVWQETQYF. CDR3 sequence (DNA): TGTGCCAGCAGTGCCAGGGTTTGGCAAGAGACCCAGTACTTC.

The chain employs TRBV12-5 and TRBJ2-3, with 10 positions matching TRBD2. CDR1 is LGHNT, CDR2 FRNRAP, per germline. The ends lost 6 bases at V and 5 bases at J; junction bases unmatched: 8. The CDR3 spans 15 residues. The CDR3 loop is CASGPSAGGIDTQYF. CDR3 sequence (DNA): TGTGCTAGTGGCCCCTCAGCGGGGGGGATAGATACGCAGTATTTT.

This clone turned up a few times. The chain's CDR3 is CSADPREGTEAFF. In nucleotides, the CDR3 is TGCAGCGCTGACCCCCGGGAGGGCACTGAAGCTTTCTTT. V gene TRBV29-1 combines with J gene TRBJ1-1, with D uncertain. The CDR3 is 13 amino acids. The V end was cut by 7 bases, the J end by 4 bases, with 16 bases between. Germline CDR1 reads SQVTM; CDR2 reads ANQGSEA.

This clone was counted a single time. In DNA form, the CDR3 reads TGTGCCAGCAACGTAGCGGGGGGCGTCTACGAGCAGTACTTC. As protein: CASNVAGGVYEQYF. The V and J genes are TRBV6-6 and TRBJ2-7; 10 bases line up with TRBD2. The J segment lost 3 bases and the V segment lost 7 bases, leaving 6 bases of the junction unmatched. The germline V gene encodes CDR1 MNHNY and CDR2 SVGAGI (reference sequence). The CDR3 extends over 14 amino acids.

V and J are TRBV6-5 and TRBJ2-1; 9 nucleotides line up with TRBD1. The V gene end was trimmed by 5 bases and the J gene end by 3 bases; junction bases not matched to a gene: 2. The CDR3 runs 14 residues. Germline CDR1 is MNHEY and CDR2 is SVGAGI. The DNA for the CDR3 is TGTGCCAGCAGTCAGGACAGGGGCTACAATGAGCAGTTCTTC. Protein sequence: CASSQDRGYNEQFF.

The chain joins TRBV28 to TRBJ1-6; 7 bases are shared with TRBD1. The V gene's germline CDR1 is MDHEN and CDR2 SYDVKM. V dropped 8 bases and J dropped 6; count of bases not matched to a gene: 7. The CDR3 is 14 amino acids. As DNA, the CDR3 is TGTGCCAGCTCACCGGGACAGAGTAATTCACCCCTCCACTTT. Translation: CASSPGQSNSPLHF.

This clone was recorded only once. The CDR3, as DNA: TGTGCCAGCAGTTACTCGTTAAGTAGTGAAAAACTGTTTTTT. Translated, it gives CASSYSLSSEKLFF. The V gene is TRBV6-6, the J gene TRBJ1-4, with D unclear. V was shortened by 0 bases and J by 7 bases, with 9 bases between the two germline ends. Germline CDR1 and CDR2: MNHNY and SVGAGI (reference sequence). The CDR3 runs to 14 residues.

The rearrangement links TRBV7-8 to TRBJ2-7; D is ambiguous. V lost 1 base, J lost 1 base, and 11 bases lay in between. Looked up from germline, CDR1 is SGHVS and CDR2 is FQNEAQ. The CDR3 loop spans 15 amino acids. The CDR3 bases are TGTGCCAGCAGCTTAGAGGCAGGCGCGTCCTACGAGCAGTACTTC. This sequence encodes CASSLEAGASYEQYF.

This clone was seen just once. This rearrangement joins TRBV6-5 to TRBJ2-3; 7 nucleotides align to TRBD1. V gave up 6 bases and J gave up 6 bases; unmatched junction bases: 6. The CDR3 length is 13 residues. The germline CDR1 and CDR2 sequences are MNHEY and SVGAGI. The CDR3 here is CASRLDRVDTQYF. CDR3 DNA sequence: TGTGCCAGCAGGCTTGACAGGGTGGATACGCAGTATTTT.

This rearrangement joins TRBV21-1 to TRBJ2-7; TRBD2, the D gene given by the table, was not confirmed from the DNA. TRBV21-1 represents a pseudogene. The CDR3 covers 14 residues. The CDR3 nucleotides read TGTGCCAGCAGGGGACTAGCGGGGACCTACGAGCAGTACTTC. It specifies CASRGLAGTYEQYF.

This clone was seen a handful of times. The chain joins TRBV7-6 to TRBJ1-6; 7 bases line up with TRBD1. Germline CDR1 SGHVS, CDR2 FNYEAQ. J lost 6 bases, V lost 4 bases, and 9 bases had no gene match. CDR3 length: 16 residues. The CDR3: CASSSLGQLFNSPLHF. CDR3 nucleotides: TGTGCCAGCAGCTCCCTGGGACAGCTTTTTAATTCACCCCTCCACTTT.

The rearrangement links TRBV13 to TRBJ2-7, with TRBD1 as a possible D gene (5 bases). CDR3 length: 14 amino acids. V was clipped by 1 base and J by 0 bases, with 7 bases between them. Per the germline V gene, CDR1 is PRHDT and CDR2 is FYEKMQ (reference sequence). The CDR3 region is CASSLEGNSYEQYF. CDR3 nucleotide sequence: TGTGCCAGCAGCTTAGAGGGGAACTCCTACGAGCAGTACTTC.